The sequence of this T cell receptor beta chain was determined in a study of CD8+ T cells in alopecia areata. Extraction of RNA preceded its reverse transcription into cDNA, which served as the sequencing template. Sequencing was performed with immunoSEQ multiplex PCR; in TCRdb, only in-frame clones are kept and a portion is missing. The table lists some 180,000 clones, 50% to 65% of them singletons. Germline V gene sequence: CDR1 SGHTA, CDR2 FQGNSA. This CDR3 is built from 14 residues. Deletions cut 2 bases from V and 6 bases from J, with 13 bases between. Treatment defined: oral pan-JAK inhibitor, 5-10 mg twice daily. This clone turned up a few times.

The chain combines TRBV7-2 with TRBJ1-2, with D perhaps matching TRBD1 (5 bases). The sequencing used CD8+ T cells sorted from blood, collected at week 24, from a patient treated with tofacitinib. This TCR was sampled from a human donor with alopecia areata. The DNA of the CDR3 is TGTGCCAGCAGCTTATCTACAGGAGGGGATGGCTACACCTTC. This encodes CASSLSTGGDGYTF.